What follows are 25 T cell receptor beta chains derived from one specimen sequenced in a study of STAT5B mutations in CD4+ large granular lymphocyte leukemia. Method: immunoSEQ multiplex PCR; TCRdb's copy keeps in-frame clones and lacks some. The sample lists 37,000 or so clones; more than 80% were seen once. Sequencing was done on a sample of CD4+ T cells from blood buffy coats. These receptors all come from a human donor in good health.

V is TRBV11-2 and J is TRBJ2-7, with TRBD1 identical over 8 bases. Germline-derived CDR1 and CDR2 are SGHAT and FQNNGV. Trimming removed 1 base from V and 4 bases from J; junction bases left unmatched: 9. The CDR3 runs 16 residues. The CDR3 DNA is TGTGCCAGCAGCTTAGGGAGGACAGGGATGCGGTACGAGCAGTACTTC. Its translation: CASSLGRTGMRYEQYF.

The CDR3 sequence is CAWISHRASEAFF. DNA of the CDR3: TGTGCCTGGATCAGCCACAGGGCCTCTGAAGCTTTCTTT. The rearrangement links TRBV30 to TRBJ1-1; D may be TRBD1 (6 bases). The ends were cut back, 4 bases at V and 6 bases at J, with 15 bases in the middle. Germline-derived CDR1 and CDR2 are GTSNPN and SVGIG (reference sequence). The CDR3 totals 13 residues.

V and J are TRBV4-1 and TRBJ2-5; D is unclear. The DNA end is a closer match to TRBJ2-7, so the J assignment may be wrong. CDR1 is MGHRA, CDR2 YSYEKL, per germline. This CDR3 region has 12 residues. The CDR3 region has the DNA TGCGCCAGCAGCCAAGATTTACGCGAGCAGTACTTC. This gives the protein CASSQDLREQYF.

The chain employs TRBV9 and TRBJ2-2; D is possibly TRBD1 (7 bases). This CDR3 comprises 16 residues. Germline V CDR1 and CDR2: SGDLS, YYNGEE. V dropped 4 bases and J dropped 0 bases, with 13 bases sitting between them. As DNA, the CDR3 is TGTGCCAGCAGCCCTCGGGGGACAGCGAACACCGGGGAGCTGTTTTTT. It is translated as CASSPRGTANTGELFF.

This chain joins TRBV6-1 and TRBJ1-3, with D possibly matching TRBD1 (6 bases). Germline V gene data show CDR1 as MNHNS and CDR2 as SASEGT. The ends were cut back, 0 bases at V and 0 bases at J, with 18 bases in the middle. The CDR3 runs to 19 residues. The CDR3 sequence: CASSEARGTGRYSGNTIYF. CDR3 nucleotides: TGTGCCAGCAGTGAAGCGAGGGGGACGGGGAGATACTCTGGAAACACCATATATTTT.

The rearrangement uses TRBV6-1 and TRBJ1-2; perhaps TRBD1 as D (6 bases). V gave up 3 bases and J gave up 0 bases, with 11 bases separating them. The CDR3 extends over 15 amino acids. From germline, CDR1 is MNHNS and CDR2 SASEGT. The CDR3 region is CASSDRGETNYGYTF. CDR3 coding DNA: TGTGCCAGCAGTGACAGGGGAGAAACTAACTATGGCTACACCTTC.

The gene calls are TRBV19 and TRBJ2-2, with unresolved D. V was shortened by 8 bases and J by 1 base, with 5 bases between the two germline ends. The CDR3 totals 12 residues. From germline, CDR1 is LNHDA and CDR2 SQIVND (reference sequence). CDR3 DNA sequence: TGTGCCAGTGGCTTGAACACCGGGGAGCTGTTTTTT. Translated: CASGLNTGELFF.

The chain combines TRBV27 with TRBJ1-6, with D possibly being TRBD1 (5 bases). Trimming took off 4 bases at V and 9 bases at J, with 13 bases between the two ends. The CDR3 consists of 14 residues. CDR1 is MNHEY, CDR2 SMNVEV, per germline (reference sequence). The CDR3 bases are TGTGCCAGCAGTTCGTCAGGGAGACTTTCACCCCTCCACTTT. Translating it yields CASSSSGRLSPLHF.

This rearrangement joins TRBV5-1 to TRBJ1-1; D not resolved. The germline V gene encodes CDR1 SGHRS and CDR2 YFSETQ. The CDR3 sequence is 14 residues long. V dropped 4 bases and J dropped 1 base, with 11 bases sitting between them. This chain's CDR3 is CASSPYGQNTEAFF. Here the CDR3 DNA reads TGCGCCAGCAGCCCCTATGGGCAGAACACTGAAGCTTTCTTT.

This chain joins TRBV7-9 and TRBJ2-3; no definite D call. Germline CDR1 and CDR2: SEHNR and FQNEAQ (reference sequence). V was shortened by 1 base and J by 3 bases, with 11 bases between the two germline ends. The CDR3 has 15 amino acids. CDR3 protein: CASSLGQIVTDTQYF. CDR3 bases: TGTGCCAGCAGCTTAGGTCAGATTGTGACAGATACGCAGTATTTT.

The genes are TRBV18 and TRBJ2-5; 7 positions agree with TRBD2. Germline CDR1 is KGHSH and CDR2 is LQKENI. The junction had 12 bases not matched to a gene; V was cut back by 0 bases and J by 5 bases. The CDR3 has 17 amino acids. The CDR3 reads CASSPPVQREWRETQYF. Written as DNA, the CDR3 is TGTGCCAGCTCACCACCTGTTCAGCGGGAATGGAGGGAGACCCAGTACTTC.

The V and J genes are TRBV6-6 and TRBJ2-7; 8 bases fit TRBD1. Germline V lookup: CDR1 MNHNY, CDR2 SVGAGI (reference sequence). V lost 6 bases to trimming and J lost 4 bases; unmatched junction nucleotides: 5. The CDR3 is 13 amino acids. In DNA, the CDR3 is TGTGCCAGCAGCCTCGACAGGGGTTACGAGCAGTACTTC. It codes for CASSLDRGYEQYF.

About this clone: A read error may produce the germline difference seen at one junction end. This sequence joins TRBV2 and TRBJ1-4; D is unclear. Germline lookup yields CDR1 SNHLY and CDR2 FYNNEI. The CDR3 sequence is 13 residues long. CDR3 DNA: TGTGCCAGCAGTGAAGCGCTTGAGGTCCTCAGGATTTTT. It yields the protein CASSEALEVLRIF.

The chain combines TRBV5-1 with TRBJ2-3, with TRBD1 matching over 7 bases. The germline CDR1 and CDR2 sequences are SGHRS and YFSETQ. There are 14 residues in the CDR3. With 0 bases clipped from V and 6 bases from J, the junction kept 4 bases outside the gene matches. CDR3 sequence reads: CASSLGGQKDTQYF. CDR3 DNA sequence: TGCGCCAGCAGCTTGGGGGGACAGAAGGATACGCAGTATTTT. Based on the CDR3 plus reference TRBV5-1 and TRBJ2-3, the full variable domain is KAGVTQTPRYLIKTRGQQVTLSCSPISGHRSVSWYQQTPGQGLQFLFEYFSETQRNKGNFPGRFSGRQFSNSRSEMNVSTLELGDSALYLCASSLGGQKDTQYFGPGTRLTVL.

CDR3 DNA: TGTGCCAGCAGGGGACAGCTACCCACAGCCGATACGCAGTATTTT. It yields the protein CASRGQLPTADTQYF. This chain uses TRBV6-1 with TRBJ2-3; 7 bases are a match to TRBD1. Germline V CDR1 and CDR2: MNHNS, SASEGT. This CDR3 has 15 amino acids. The V segment lost 6 bases and the J segment 6 bases; nucleotides outside the gene matches: 12.

This clone came up once. This rearrangement joins TRBV20-1 to TRBJ2-1; TRBD1 might be the D (7 bases). CDR3 length equals 11 residues. V was cut by 6 bases and J by 6 bases, with 9 bases left in between. CDR1 and CDR2 from the germline V gene are DFQATT and SNEGSKA (reference sequence). CDR3 sequence reads: CSARGANEQFF. The DNA of the CDR3 is TGCAGTGCCAGGGGGGCCAATGAGCAGTTCTTC.

The rearrangement links TRBV14 to TRBJ2-3; D unclear. CDR3 length equals 14 residues. Trimming took off 3 bases at V and 2 bases at J, with 9 bases between the two ends. In germline, CDR1 is SGHDN, CDR2 FVKESK. CDR3 loop: CASSQAYSTDTQYF. For the CDR3, the DNA is TGTGCCAGCAGCCAGGCTTATTCCACAGATACGCAGTATTTT.

This chain uses TRBV18 with TRBJ1-3; D remains ambiguous. Germline values: CDR1 KGHSH, CDR2 LQKENI. CDR3 length equals 14 residues. Trimming pared 3 bases from V and 0 bases from J, leaving 6 bases between. Here the CDR3 reads CASSPPNSGNTIYF. The CDR3 bases are TGTGCCAGCTCACCTCCGAACTCTGGAAACACCATATATTTT.

The rearrangement joins TRBV5-1 to TRBJ2-3; weak D call: TRBD1 (6 bases). The CDR3 sequence is 15 residues long. The germline gives CDR1 SGHRS, CDR2 YFSETQ. Trimming took off 0 bases at V and 5 bases at J, with 13 bases between the two ends. In DNA form, the CDR3 reads TGCGCCAGCAGCTTGGGCCAGGGGACAATAGATACGCAGTATTTT. Its protein product is CASSLGQGTIDTQYF.

The chain links TRBV29-1 to TRBJ2-4; no clear D. The CDR3 is 14 residues long. Germline V gives CDR1 SQVTM, CDR2 ANQGSEA. V lost 5 bases to trimming and J lost 1 base, with 12 bases between them. The CDR3 nucleotides are TGCAGCGTTTCGACAACTGCGGCCAAAAACATTCAGTACTTC. Translated: CSVSTTAAKNIQYF.

V usage is TRBV29-1 and J usage is TRBJ2-1, with 13 bases aligning to TRBD2. This CDR3 has 18 amino acids. Per germline, CDR1 SQVTM and CDR2 ANQGSEA. V lost 6 bases, J lost 0 bases, and 11 bases stayed unmatched. CDR3 in amino acids: CSVGPGLAGLSSYNEQFF. CDR3 bases: TGCAGCGTGGGCCCGGGACTAGCGGGACTGTCCTCCTACAATGAGCAGTTCTTC.

V and J are TRBV5-1 and TRBJ2-7; 7 bases are a match to TRBD1. There are 15 residues in the CDR3. Trimming at V came to 0 bases and at J to 2 bases, leaving 5 bases not matched to a gene. Germline CDR1 is SGHRS and CDR2 is YFSETQ. The CDR3 loop reads CASSLGGQGAYEQYF. CDR3 nucleotide sequence: TGCGCCAGCAGCTTGGGGGGCCAGGGGGCCTACGAGCAGTACTTC.

The chain recombines TRBV11-3 with TRBJ1-2; D unclear. This CDR3 has 13 residues. Germline CDR1 is SGHNT and CDR2 is YENEEA. The ends were cut back, 2 bases at V and 2 bases at J, with 6 bases in the middle. The CDR3: CASSLSGNYGYTF. In nucleotides, the CDR3 is TGTGCCAGCAGCTTATCGGGGAACTATGGCTACACCTTC.

The V and J genes are TRBV2 and TRBJ1-2, with TRBD1 identical over 12 bases. The germline V gene encodes CDR1 SNHLY and CDR2 FYNNEI. After removal of 5 bases from V and 6 bases from J, the junction contained 10 bases not matched to a gene. The CDR3 is made up of 16 amino acids. DNA for the CDR3: TGTGCCAGCAGTAGGGACAGGGGGCTTATGGGGAATGGCTACACCTTC. This sequence encodes CASSRDRGLMGNGYTF.

V usage is TRBV28 and J usage is TRBJ1-2; D gene unclear. Trimming shortened V by 7 bases and J by 0 bases, and 9 bases separated the two germline ends. This CDR3 comprises 13 residues. Germline CDR1 MDHEN, CDR2 SYDVKM. CDR3 amino acids: CASTFRANYGYTF. CDR3 coding DNA: TGTGCCAGCACCTTCCGAGCTAACTATGGCTACACCTTC.